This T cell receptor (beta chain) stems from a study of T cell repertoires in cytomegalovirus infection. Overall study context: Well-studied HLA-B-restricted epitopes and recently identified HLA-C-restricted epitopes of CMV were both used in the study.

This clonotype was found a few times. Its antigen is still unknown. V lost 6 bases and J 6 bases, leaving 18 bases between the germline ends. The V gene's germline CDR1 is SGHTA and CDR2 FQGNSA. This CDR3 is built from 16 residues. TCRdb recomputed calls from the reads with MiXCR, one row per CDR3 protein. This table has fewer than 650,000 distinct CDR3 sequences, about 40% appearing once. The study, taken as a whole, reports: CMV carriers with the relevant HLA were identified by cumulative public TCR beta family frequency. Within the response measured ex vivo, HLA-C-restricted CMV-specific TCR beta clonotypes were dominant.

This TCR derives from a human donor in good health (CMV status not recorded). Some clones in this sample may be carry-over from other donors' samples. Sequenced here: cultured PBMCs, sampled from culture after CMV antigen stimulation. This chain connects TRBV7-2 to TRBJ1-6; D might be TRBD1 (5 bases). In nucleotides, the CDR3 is TGTGCCAGCAGGCACCCAACAGGTCTCCGTAATTCACCCCTCCACTTT. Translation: CASRHPTGLRNSPLHF.